Listed below are T cell receptor beta chains from one sample, sequenced in a study of TIL therapy for anti-PD-1-resistant metastatic lung cancer. Measured with immunoSEQ multiplex PCR; TCRdb has only the in-frame clones, and not every one. The table includes more than 90,000 clones, roughly 65% detected once. The material was tumor tissue, obtained at baseline. These receptor sequences come from a person aged 25 to 79 with non-small cell lung cancer. Both conserved end residues are part of each CDR3. The D gene is left open where the match is weak. Clone size is shown for a subset of rows, as once, few, many or a class of expanded clone.

v_call: TRBV25-1
cdr3_length: 14
clone_size: many
d_call: .
j_call: TRBJ1-1
cdr3_aa: CASRTSDTNTEAFF
cdr3_nt: TGTGCCAGCAGGACGAGTGATACGAACACTGAAGCTTTCTTT

v_call: TRBV18
cdr3_length: 15
clone_size: .
d_call: .
j_call: TRBJ2-5
cdr3_aa: CASSPATLYQETQYF
cdr3_nt: TGTGCCAGCTCACCTGCCACCCTGTACCAAGAGACCCAGTACTTC

v_call: TRBV28
cdr3_length: 13
clone_size: .
d_call: .
j_call: TRBJ1-2
cdr3_aa: CASRTARAHGYTF
cdr3_nt: TGTGCCAGCAGAACTGCACGGGCACATGGCTACACCTTC

v_call: TRBV12-3/TRBV12-4
cdr3_length: 13
clone_size: .
d_call: .
j_call: TRBJ2-5
cdr3_aa: CASSWTDQETQYF
cdr3_nt: TGTGCCAGCAGTTGGACAGACCAAGAGACCCAGTACTTC

v_call: TRBV30
cdr3_length: 17
clone_size: few
d_call: TRBD1
j_call: TRBJ1-2
cdr3_aa: CAWRKGQALRRDYGYTF
cdr3_nt: TGTGCCTGGAGGAAGGGACAGGCGCTTCGCCGAGACTATGGCTACACCTTC

v_call: TRBV4-1
cdr3_length: 15
clone_size: .
d_call: .
j_call: TRBJ2-1
cdr3_aa: CASSQVLGANHEQFF
cdr3_nt: TGCGCCAGCAGCCAAGTTTTGGGGGCGAACCATGAGCAGTTCTTC

v_call: TRBV28
cdr3_length: 13
clone_size: .
d_call: .
j_call: TRBJ1-1
cdr3_aa: CASSPSFRTEAFF
cdr3_nt: TGTGCCAGCAGTCCTTCGTTTCGCACTGAAGCTTTCTTT

v_call: TRBV7-8
cdr3_length: 17
clone_size: .
d_call: TRBD1
j_call: TRBJ2-2
cdr3_aa: CASSFNRDSENTGELFF
cdr3_nt: TGTGCCAGCAGCTTTAACCGGGACAGCGAGAACACCGGGGAGCTGTTTTTT

v_call: TRBV5-4
cdr3_length: 15
clone_size: .
d_call: .
j_call: TRBJ2-5
cdr3_aa: CASSLSPGKGETQYF
cdr3_nt: TGTGCCAGCAGCCTGTCCCCGGGAAAAGGGGAGACCCAGTACTTC

v_call: TRBV19
cdr3_length: 15
clone_size: few
d_call: .
j_call: TRBJ1-5
cdr3_aa: CASSTRGYSNQPQHF
cdr3_nt: TGTGCCAGTAGTACACGGGGTTATAGCAATCAGCCCCAGCATTTT

v_call: TRBV18
cdr3_length: 15
clone_size: once
d_call: .
j_call: TRBJ2-1
cdr3_aa: CASSPPGSSYNEQFF
cdr3_nt: TGTGCCAGCTCACCACCGGGAAGCTCCTACAATGAGCAGTTCTTC

v_call: TRBV7-3
cdr3_length: 13
clone_size: few
d_call: TRBD1
j_call: TRBJ1-1
cdr3_aa: CASSQQGDTEAFF
cdr3_nt: TGTGCCAGCAGCCAACAGGGGGACACTGAAGCTTTCTTT

v_call: TRBV18
cdr3_length: 15
clone_size: .
d_call: .
j_call: TRBJ1-5
cdr3_aa: CASSPSRRGNQPQHF
cdr3_nt: TGTGCCAGCTCACCATCGAGAAGGGGCAATCAGCCCCAGCATTTT

v_call: TRBV6-2/TRBV6-3
cdr3_length: 15
clone_size: .
d_call: .
j_call: TRBJ2-1
cdr3_aa: CASSYSWQKINEQFF
cdr3_nt: TGTGCCAGCAGTTACTCGTGGCAGAAAATCAATGAGCAGTTCTTC

v_call: TRBV9
cdr3_length: 14
clone_size: .
d_call: .
j_call: TRBJ2-1
cdr3_aa: CASSVTAKGGEQFF
cdr3_nt: TGTGCCAGCAGCGTCACGGCGAAGGGGGGAGAGCAGTTCTTC

v_call: TRBV5-5
cdr3_length: 16
clone_size: .
d_call: .
j_call: TRBJ2-6
cdr3_aa: CASSPRGSSGANVLTF
cdr3_nt: TGTGCCAGCAGCCCTCGGGGAAGTTCGGGGGCCAACGTCCTGACTTTC

v_call: TRBV19
cdr3_length: 15
clone_size: .
d_call: .
j_call: TRBJ2-1
cdr3_aa: CASTLGGVGQNEQFF
cdr3_nt: TGTGCCAGTACCTTAGGGGGGGTGGGTCAGAATGAGCAGTTCTTC

v_call: TRBV9
cdr3_length: 16
clone_size: .
d_call: .
j_call: TRBJ2-2
cdr3_aa: CASSLTPLVGTGELFF
cdr3_nt: TGTGCCAGCAGTCTAACTCCCCTCGTGGGGACCGGGGAGCTGTTTTTT

v_call: TRBV5-1
cdr3_length: 13
clone_size: .
d_call: TRBD1
j_call: TRBJ2-4
cdr3_aa: CASSYQQGNIQYF
cdr3_nt: TGCGCCAGCAGCTACCAACAGGGGAACATTCAGTACTTC

v_call: TRBV29-1
cdr3_length: 11
clone_size: few
d_call: .
j_call: TRBJ2-3
cdr3_aa: CSTQRADTQYF
cdr3_nt: TGCAGCACTCAAAGGGCAGATACGCAGTATTTT

v_call: TRBV29-1
cdr3_length: 13
clone_size: .
d_call: TRBD1
j_call: TRBJ1-1
cdr3_aa: CSVHRGRNTEAFF
cdr3_nt: TGCAGCGTTCACAGGGGGCGGAACACTGAAGCTTTCTTT

v_call: TRBV5-1
cdr3_length: 15
clone_size: .
d_call: TRBD1
j_call: TRBJ1-2
cdr3_aa: CASSLRDRLDYGYTF
cdr3_nt: TGCGCCAGCAGCTTGCGGGACAGGTTGGACTATGGCTACACCTTC

v_call: TRBV14
cdr3_length: 15
clone_size: .
d_call: .
j_call: TRBJ2-4
cdr3_aa: CASSHSYHFENIQYF
cdr3_nt: TGTGCCAGCAGCCATTCATATCATTTTGAAAACATTCAGTACTTC

v_call: TRBV4-1
cdr3_length: 13
clone_size: .
d_call: .
j_call: TRBJ2-1
cdr3_aa: CASSQDRNVEQFF
cdr3_nt: TGCGCCAGCAGCCAAGATCGTAATGTCGAGCAGTTCTTC